This TCR beta chain was identified during a study of T cell repertoires in cytomegalovirus infection. Study-wide background: The study used recently identified HLA-C-restricted and well-studied HLA-B-restricted CMV epitopes. In public TCR beta signatures, there were indications of both CMV infection and matching HLA type.

Using its own MiXCR run on the reads, TCRdb lists one record per CDR3 protein. The repertoire holds 700,000 to 850,000 distinct CDR3 sequences, with about 31% as singletons. In this sample, this clonotype turned up a few times. The antigen remains undetermined. Findings and limits, study-wide: Identification of carriers of CMV plus the relevant HLA was achieved through cumulative public TCR beta family frequency. There were HLA-C-restricted CMV-specific TCR beta clonotypes dominating the ex vivo response.

Sequences were derived from cultured CD8+ T cells from PBMCs, sampled from culture after CMV antigen stimulation. The origin of this receptor is a human donor in good health (CMV status not recorded). Some clones in this sample may be carry-over from other donors' samples.

CDR3 DNA: TGTGCCAGCAGCTTAATACAGGGCAAAGGGTATGGCTACACCTTC. Protein product: CASSLIQGKGYGYTF. The rearrangement joins TRBV7-8 to TRBJ1-2, with a tentative D call TRBD1 (6 bases). Between the trimmed V and J ends, which lost 2 bases and 5 bases, there was a span of 15 bases. The germline CDR1 and CDR2 sequences are SGHVS and FQNEAQ. The CDR3 runs to 15 residues.